This T cell receptor (beta chain) was documented in a study of T cells in Graves' hyperthyroidism and ophthalmopathy. Regions amplified from RNA transcripts were the TCR beta CDR3 regions. The HTBI set primed first-round TCR CDR3 RT-PCR. TCRdb reprocessed the multiplex PCR reads via MiXCR and lists one record per CDR3 protein. The table shows some 420,000 distinct CDR3 sequences, with roughly an eighth occurring only once. Sequenced input: blood. This clonotype was sampled from a woman between 18 and 29 years old with Graves' hyperthyroidism.

CDR3 residues: CAISREGQSYTF. For the CDR3, the DNA is TGTGCCATCAGTAGGGAAGGACAGAGCTACACCTTC. The chain joins TRBV10-3 to TRBJ1-2; D is perhaps TRBD1 (6 bases). V lost 5 bases to trimming and J lost 9 bases, with 13 bases between them. CDR3 length: 12 residues. Germline CDR1 is ENHRY and CDR2 is SYGVKD.